Listed below are T cell receptor beta chains from one sample, sequenced in a study of blood T cell repertoires in COVID-19. Generated by immunoSEQ multiplex PCR, the TCRdb table keeps only in-frame clones and is missing some. The data hold about 120,000 clones, with 80% to 90% observed a single time. Sequencing was done on a sample of peripheral blood. These receptors were collected from an older man with active or convalescent COVID-19. CDR3s include the opening cysteine and the closing phenylalanine or tryptophan. A D gene is named only where the DNA matches it firmly. Only some rows state a clone size, as once, few, many or a class for expanded clones.

v_gene,j_gene,d_gene,abundance,CDR3aa,CDR3nt
TRBV7-8,TRBJ2-7,TRBD1,-,CASSRDREVRGYEQYF,TGTGCCAGCAGCAGGGACAGGGAGGTTCGGGGCTACGAGCAGTACTTC
TRBV27,TRBJ1-1,TRBD1,-,CASSRPGGTGEEAFF,TGTGCCAGCAGTCGCCCCGGGGGGACAGGGGAAGAAGCTTTCTTT
TRBV3-1/TRBV3-2,TRBJ1-2,-,-,CASRHKSGDNYGYTF,TGTGCCAGCAGGCACAAGTCTGGAGATAACTATGGCTACACCTTC
TRBV5-6,TRBJ1-2,TRBD1,-,CASSSSGTANYGYTF,TGTGCCAGCAGCTCCTCCGGGACAGCGAACTATGGCTACACCTTC
TRBV27,TRBJ2-7,-,-,CASSFSGSYEQYF,TGTGCCAGCAGTTTTAGCGGCTCCTACGAGCAGTACTTC
TRBV30,TRBJ2-2,-,-,CAQSRGNTGELFF,TGTGCTCAATCCAGGGGGAACACCGGGGAGCTGTTTTTT
TRBV4-1,TRBJ2-7,-,-,CASSQVDRDNEQYF,TGCGCCAGCAGCCAAGTCGATAGGGACAACGAGCAGTACTTC
TRBV4-1,TRBJ1-6,TRBD1,-,CASSQTNTGGLLGSNSPLHF,TGCGCCAGCAGCCAAACAAATACAGGGGGCCTGTTAGGAAGTAATTCACCCCTCCACTTT
TRBV25-1,TRBJ1-2,-,-,CASRDRNYGYTF,TGTGCCAGCAGAGACAGGAACTATGGCTACACCTTC
TRBV7-9,TRBJ1-4,-,once,CASSLRPVDNEKLFF,TGTGCCAGCAGCTTACGTCCAGTCGATAATGAAAAACTGTTTTTT
TRBV11-2,TRBJ1-2,TRBD1,-,CASSPGTGNGYTF,TGTGCCAGCAGCCCTGGGACAGGGAATGGCTACACCTTC
TRBV29-1,TRBJ2-7,TRBD1,-,CSVVRDRGSYEQYF,TGCAGCGTAGTCCGGGACAGGGGTTCCTACGAGCAGTACTTC
TRBV11-2,TRBJ1-6,TRBD1,-,CASSLEGTVSPLHF,TGTGCCAGCAGCTTAGAAGGGACAGTTTCACCCCTCCACTTT
TRBV2,TRBJ1-6,-,-,CASSERQSGNSPLHF,TGTGCCAGCAGTGAGCGGCAGTCCGGAAATTCACCCCTCCACTTT
TRBV5-5,TRBJ1-2,TRBD1,once,CASSLATGQTYGYTF,TGTGCCAGCAGCTTGGCGACGGGACAGACCTATGGCTACACCTTC
TRBV27,TRBJ1-1,-,-,CASSLTGTPYTEAFF,TGTGCCAGCAGTTTAACCGGGACACCGTACACTGAAGCTTTCTTT
TRBV28,TRBJ2-3,-,-,CASSLLAGAGDTQYF,TGTGCCAGCAGTTTGTTAGCAGGGGCGGGAGATACGCAGTATTTT
TRBV10-1,TRBJ2-1,TRBD2,-,CASKSSGTYNEQFF,TGCGCCAGCAAATCTAGCGGGACGTACAATGAGCAGTTCTTC
TRBV27,TRBJ2-3,-,-,CASRQDVGSTDTQYF,TGTGCCAGCAGACAGGACGTAGGCAGCACAGATACGCAGTATTTT
TRBV2,TRBJ2-1,-,-,CASSLGGRNEQFF,TGTGCCAGCAGCCTCGGGGGTAGGAATGAGCAGTTCTTC
TRBV25-1,TRBJ2-7,TRBD1,once,CASRGTGSDYEQYF,TGTGCCAGCAGGGGGACAGGCTCTGACTACGAGCAGTACTTC
TRBV11-1,TRBJ2-3,TRBD2,-,CASSLGLAGLTDTQYF,TGTGCCAGCAGCCTCGGACTAGCGGGGCTCACAGATACGCAGTATTTT
TRBV19,TRBJ1-2,TRBD1,few,CASSMPGQGRGGYTF,TGTGCCAGTAGTATGCCGGGACAGGGTCGAGGAGGCTACACCTTC
TRBV1,TRBJ1-6,-,-,CTSSQATFGQGSRALHF,-
TRBV28,TRBJ2-1,TRBD1,-,CASSYFGTGGGNEQFF,TGTGCCAGCAGTTATTTCGGGACAGGGGGCGGAAATGAGCAGTTCTTC
TRBV4-1,TRBJ2-3,TRBD1,-,CASRPQGATDTQYF,TGCGCCAGCCGACCCCAGGGGGCCACAGATACGCAGTATTTT
TRBV7-6,TRBJ2-1,TRBD1,-,CASSSGGNYNEQFF,TGTGCCAGCAGCTCAGGGGGTAACTACAATGAGCAGTTCTTC
TRBV19,TRBJ2-3,TRBD2,-,CASSRTSGSSDTQYF,TGTGCCAGTAGCCGGACTAGCGGGAGTTCAGATACGCAGTATTTT
TRBV5-4,TRBJ2-1,TRBD2,-,CASSYGGSGGLNEQFF,TGTGCCAGCAGCTACGGGGGGTCAGGCGGTCTGAATGAGCAGTTCTTC
TRBV7-8,TRBJ2-5,TRBD1,-,CASSRPTGTGGGETQYF,TGTGCCAGCAGCCGACCGACGGGGACAGGGGGCGGGGAGACCCAGTACTTC
TRBV5-1,TRBJ1-3,-,-,CASSLTGSDGNTIYF,TGCGCCAGCAGCTTGACAGGCTCAGATGGAAACACCATATATTTT
TRBV21-1,TRBJ1-1,-,-,CASSKTEQLNTEAFF,TGTGCCAGCAGCAAAACCGAACAGTTGAACACTGAAGCTTTCTTT
TRBV5-5,TRBJ1-2,-,-,CASSPDRYGYTF,TGTGCCAGCAGCCCAGACAGATATGGCTACACCTTC
TRBV5-1,TRBJ2-1,-,-,CASSFGYTENEQFF,TGCGCCAGCAGCTTTGGTTATACAGAGAATGAGCAGTTCTTC
TRBV7-9,TRBJ1-2,-,-,CASSGRVSSPGGYTF,TGTGCCAGCAGCGGGAGGGTGTCCTCTCCGGGTGGCTACACCTTC
TRBV27,TRBJ2-3,TRBD2,-,CASSLNALWTSGRSGDTQYF,TGTGCCAGCAGTTTAAATGCTCTCTGGACTAGCGGGAGATCGGGAGATACGCAGTATTTT
TRBV7-6,TRBJ2-1,TRBD1,few,CASSLGTGGSYNEQFF,TGTGCCAGCAGCTTAGGGACAGGGGGCTCCTACAATGAGCAGTTCTTC
TRBV7-2,TRBJ2-1,TRBD2,-,CASSFRLAGVTRDEQFF,TGTGCCAGCAGCTTCCGACTAGCGGGAGTCACTAGAGATGAGCAGTTCTTC
TRBV27,TRBJ2-1,TRBD2,-,CASRPTLAGGAYNEQFF,TGTGCCAGCAGACCTACCTTAGCGGGAGGTGCCTACAATGAGCAGTTCTTC
TRBV28,TRBJ1-4,TRBD1,-,CASTPLDRDSEKLFF,TGTGCCAGCACCCCCCTGGACAGGGACTCGGAAAAACTGTTTTTT
TRBV18,TRBJ1-4,TRBD1,-,CASSPTTGAGGEKLFF,TGTGCCAGCTCACCTACCACAGGGGCCGGAGGTGAAAAACTGTTTTTT
TRBV29-1,TRBJ2-5,TRBD2,-,CSVNLTSDQETQYF,TGCAGCGTCAACCTGACTAGCGACCAAGAGACCCAGTACTTC
TRBV27,TRBJ2-7,-,-,CASSLMGGEQYF,TGTGCCAGCAGTTTAATGGGGGGCGAGCAGTACTTC
TRBV27,TRBJ1-1,-,few,CASSWAGSNTEAFF,TGTGCCAGCAGTTGGGCAGGGTCGAACACTGAAGCTTTCTTT
TRBV2,TRBJ1-5,-,-,CASSEGQAQPQHF,TGTGCCAGCAGTGAAGGGCAGGCTCAGCCCCAGCATTTT
TRBV6-1,TRBJ1-2,TRBD1,-,CASSEPTGVYGYTF,TGTGCCAGCAGTGAACCGACAGGGGTTTATGGCTACACCTTC
TRBV2,TRBJ1-5,-,-,CASSLGQPQHF,TGTGCCAGCAGTCTAGGTCAGCCCCAGCATTTT
TRBV11-2,TRBJ2-7,TRBD2,-,CASSFRLAGGLPGEQYF,TGTGCCAGCAGCTTCAGACTAGCGGGAGGCCTGCCTGGCGAGCAGTACTTC
TRBV2,TRBJ1-1,-,-,CASSAEKNTEAFF,TGTGCCAGCAGCGCGGAAAAGAACACTGAAGCTTTCTTT